What follows describes a single TCR beta chain. Within the sample, other DNA sequences also encode this same CDR3. This sample is part of a study of blood T cell repertoires in COVID-19. The assay was immunoSEQ multiplex PCR, and TCRdb's table has in-frame clones only and misses some. The sample includes 35,000 to 50,000 clones, around 88% of them seen just once. The sample was peripheral blood. This receptor was obtained from a woman older than 75 with acute or convalescent COVID-19.

The CDR3 region is CASSTTVNTEAFF. The CDR3 DNA reads as TGTGCCAGTAGCACGACAGTGAACACTGAAGCTTTCTTT. The chain couples TRBV19 to TRBJ1-1, with TRBD1 as a possible D gene (5 bases). V was cut by 6 bases and J by 0 bases, with 8 bases left in between. This CDR3 has 13 amino acids. Germline-derived CDR1 and CDR2 are LNHDA and SQIVND (reference sequence).